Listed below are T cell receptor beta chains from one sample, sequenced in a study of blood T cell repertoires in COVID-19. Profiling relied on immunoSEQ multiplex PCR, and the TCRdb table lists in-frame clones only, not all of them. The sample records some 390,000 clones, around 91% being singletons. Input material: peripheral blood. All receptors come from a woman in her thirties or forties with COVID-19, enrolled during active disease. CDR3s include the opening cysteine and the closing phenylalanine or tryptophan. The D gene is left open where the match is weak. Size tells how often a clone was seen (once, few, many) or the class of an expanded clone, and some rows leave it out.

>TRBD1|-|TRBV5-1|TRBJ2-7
CASSLEPTGGGYEQYF
TGCGCCAGCAGCTTGGAACCGACAGGGGGAGGGTACGAGCAGTACTTC
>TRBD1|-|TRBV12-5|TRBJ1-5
CASAPDRASQPQHF
TGTGCTAGTGCCCCGGACAGGGCCAGCCAGCCCCAGCATTTT
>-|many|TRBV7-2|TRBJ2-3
CASSLSQGTDTQYF
TGTGCCAGCAGCTTAAGCCAGGGCACAGATACGCAGTATTTT
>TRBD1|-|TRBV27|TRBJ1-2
CASSLTGTGGALGYTF
TGTGCCAGCAGTCTGACCGGGACAGGGGGCGCTTTAGGCTACACCTTC
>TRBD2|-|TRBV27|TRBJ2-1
CASRLAGGPRNEQFF
TGTGCCAGCAGACTAGCGGGGGGGCCTAGGAATGAGCAGTTCTTC
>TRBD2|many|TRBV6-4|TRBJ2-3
CASSELAGAWDTQYF
TGTGCCAGCAGTGAGTTAGCGGGAGCATGGGATACGCAGTATTTT
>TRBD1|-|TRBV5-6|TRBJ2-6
CASKTGGGLSGANVLTF
TGTGCCAGCAAGACAGGGGGCGGTCTATCTGGGGCCAACGTCCTGACTTTC
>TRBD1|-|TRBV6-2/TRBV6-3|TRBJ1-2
CASSYVPGTGYSYGYTF
TGTGCCAGCAGTTATGTCCCCGGGACAGGGTACTCCTATGGCTACACCTTC
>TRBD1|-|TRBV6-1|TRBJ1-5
CASSERAGGEGQPQHF
TGTGCCAGCAGTGAAAGGGCAGGGGGAGAGGGGCAGCCCCAGCATTTT
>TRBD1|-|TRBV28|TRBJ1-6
CASGIGGGNSPLHF
TGTGCCAGCGGGATCGGAGGGGGCAATTCACCCCTCCACTTT
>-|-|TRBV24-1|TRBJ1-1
CATSGQTNTEAFF
TGTGCCACCAGTGGACAAACTAACACTGAAGCTTTCTTT
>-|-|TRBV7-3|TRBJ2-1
CASSLMASNEQFF
TGTGCCAGCAGCTTAATGGCTAGCAATGAGCAGTTCTTC
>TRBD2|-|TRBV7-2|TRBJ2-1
CASSSAGGEQFF
TGTGCCAGCAGCTCAGCGGGAGGAGAGCAGTTCTTC
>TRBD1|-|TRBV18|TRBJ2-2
CASSPRDREKSGELFF
TGTGCCAGCTCACCACGGGACAGGGAGAAATCCGGGGAGCTGTTTTTT
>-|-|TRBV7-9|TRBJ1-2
CASSAGGSRNNGYTF
TGTGCCAGCAGCGCCGGGGGGTCCCGTAACAATGGCTACACCTTC
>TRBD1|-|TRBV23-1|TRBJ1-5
CALLAPDRVGVYSNQPQHF
TGCGCCTTGCTGGCCCCGGACAGGGTAGGGGTATATAGCAATCAGCCCCAGCATTTT
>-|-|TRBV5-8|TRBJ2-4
CASSPPVIAKNIQYF
TGTGCCAGCAGCCCCCCTGTAATAGCCAAAAACATTCAGTACTTC
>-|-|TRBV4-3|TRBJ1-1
CASSQEIPIKPEAFF
TGCGCCAGCAGCCAAGAAATCCCCATAAAGCCTGAAGCTTTCTTT
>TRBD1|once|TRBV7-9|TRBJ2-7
CASSLTGSSYEQYF
TGTGCCAGCAGCTTGACAGGGAGCTCCTACGAGCAGTACTTC
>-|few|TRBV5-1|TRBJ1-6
CASSLVMGHDNSPLHF
TGCGCCAGCAGCTTGGTCATGGGGCACGATAATTCACCCCTCCACTTT
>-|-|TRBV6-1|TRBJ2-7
CASSYGGSREQYF
TGTGCCAGCAGTTATGGGGGGAGTCGGGAGCAGTACTTC
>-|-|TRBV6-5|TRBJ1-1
CASSLTLLGTEAFF
TGTGCCAGCAGTCTCACCCTACTAGGCACTGAAGCTTTCTTT
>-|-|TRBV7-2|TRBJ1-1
CASRSQARVTEAFF
TGTGCCAGCAGAAGCCAGGCCAGGGTGACTGAAGCTTTCTTT
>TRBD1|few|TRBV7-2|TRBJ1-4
CASRAGGREKLFF
TGTGCCAGCAGGGCAGGGGGCCGGGAAAAACTGTTTTTT
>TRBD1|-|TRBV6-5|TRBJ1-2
CASNKSGTGVRGYTF
TGTGCCAGCAATAAAAGTGGGACAGGGGTTCGAGGCTACACCTTC
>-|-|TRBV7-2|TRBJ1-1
CASSPQGRRTEAFF
TGTGCCAGCAGCCCCCAGGGGCGCAGAACTGAAGCTTTCTTT
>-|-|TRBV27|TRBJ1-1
CASSLVYLHTEAFF
TGTGCCAGCAGTTTAGTCTATCTACACACTGAAGCTTTCTTT
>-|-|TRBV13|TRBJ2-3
CASSQYLSQYTDTQYF
TGTGCCAGCAGCCAATATCTTTCACAGTACACAGATACGCAGTATTTT
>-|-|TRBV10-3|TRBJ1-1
CAISERWGQNTEAFF
TGTGCCATCAGTGAGAGGTGGGGACAGAACACTGAAGCTTTCTTT
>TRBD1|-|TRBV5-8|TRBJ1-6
CASSFRGLDSPLHF
TGTGCCAGCAGCTTCAGGGGGCTCGATTCACCCCTCCACTTT
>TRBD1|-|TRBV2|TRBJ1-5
CASSELGQGAFNQPQHF
TGTGCCAGCAGTGAACTTGGCCAGGGGGCATTCAATCAGCCCCAGCATTTT
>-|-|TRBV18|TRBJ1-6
CASSPDQGNSSPLHF
TGTGCCAGCTCCCCAGACCAGGGGAATAGTTCACCCCTCCACTTT
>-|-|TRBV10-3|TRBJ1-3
CAISPSGGRGNTIYF
TGTGCCATCAGCCCCTCTGGGGGGAGAGGAAACACCATATATTTT
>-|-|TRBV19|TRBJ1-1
CASSSEGNTEAFF
TGTGCCAGTAGCTCCGAGGGGAACACTGAAGCTTTCTTT
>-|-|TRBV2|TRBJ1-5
CASTGGRGNQPQHF
TGTGCCAGCACGGGGGGGCGCGGCAATCAGCCCCAGCATTTT
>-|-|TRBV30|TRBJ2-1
CAWSLAAGTYNEQFF
TGTGCCTGGAGTCTCGCGGCGGGGACCTACAATGAGCAGTTCTTC
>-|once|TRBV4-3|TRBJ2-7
CASSQDSNSPYEQYF
TGCGCCAGCAGCCAAGATTCCAACTCTCCCTACGAGCAGTACTTC
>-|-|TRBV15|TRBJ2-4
CATTSPGLVKNIQYF
TGTGCCACCACCAGTCCAGGGTTGGTCAAAAACATTCAGTACTTC
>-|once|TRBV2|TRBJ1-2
CASSVSRGKGYTF
TGTGCCAGCAGTGTATCAAGGGGGAAGGGTTACACCTTC
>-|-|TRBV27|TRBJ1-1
CASSFSGRTEAFF
TGTGCCAGCAGTTTCTCCGGGAGGACTGAAGCTTTCTTT
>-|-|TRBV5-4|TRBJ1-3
CASSTPVSGNTIYF
TGTGCCAGCAGCACCCCGGTCTCTGGAAACACCATATATTTT
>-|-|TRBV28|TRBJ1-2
CASSPGGAQGDGYTF
TGTGCCAGCAGTCCCGGAGGGGCCCAAGGAGATGGCTACACCTTC
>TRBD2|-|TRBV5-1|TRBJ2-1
CASSPGTSGSSYNEQFF
TGCGCCAGCAGCCCCGGGACTAGCGGGAGCTCCTACAATGAGCAGTTCTTC
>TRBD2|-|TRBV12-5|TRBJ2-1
CASGATSGGASEQFF
TGTGCTAGTGGTGCCACTAGCGGGGGGGCTAGTGAGCAGTTCTTC
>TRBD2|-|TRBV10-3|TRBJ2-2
CAISEGLAPIGELFF
TGTGCCATCAGTGAGGGACTAGCTCCCATCGGGGAGCTGTTTTTT
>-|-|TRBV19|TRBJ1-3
CASSVRESGNTIYF
TGTGCCAGTAGTGTCCGGGAATCTGGAAACACCATATATTTT
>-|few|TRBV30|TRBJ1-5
CAWSVLGRAHQPQHF
TGTGCCTGGAGTGTACTGGGCAGGGCCCATCAGCCCCAGCATTTT
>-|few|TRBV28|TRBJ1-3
CASKSTRFLGNTIYF
TGTGCCAGCAAATCCACCAGATTCCTTGGAAACACCATATATTTT
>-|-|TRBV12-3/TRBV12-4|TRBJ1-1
CASSSRTEAFF
TGTGCCAGCAGTTCGAGGACTGAAGCTTTCTTT
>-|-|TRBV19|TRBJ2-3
CASRGGMADTQYF
TGTGCCAGTAGGGGGGGTATGGCAGATACGCAGTATTTT
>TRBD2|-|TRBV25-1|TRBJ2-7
CASTPTSGIYEQYF
TGTGCCAGCACCCCGACCAGCGGGATCTACGAGCAGTACTTC
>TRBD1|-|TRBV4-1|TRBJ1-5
CASSPERRQGTQPQHF
TGCGCCAGCAGCCCTGAACGTCGACAGGGGACTCAGCCCCAGCATTTT
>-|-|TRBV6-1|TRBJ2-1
CASSEGPASPRGEQFF
TGTGCCAGCAGTGAAGGTCCAGCTAGCCCCAGGGGTGAGCAGTTCTTC